This note documents a single T cell receptor (beta chain) sequence. PCR employed 60 Vbeta and 13 Jbeta primers. Repertoires were generated with immunoSEQ multiplex PCR, while TCRdb's copy carries only in-frame clones and drops some. This sample has 100,000 or so clones; approximately 77% occur once, and the top ten carry around 14%. These data come from a study of cytomegalovirus exposure and HLA in healthy donors. Germline V gene lookup returns CDR1 LNHDA and CDR2 SQIVND (reference sequence). This CDR3 region has 15 residues. Unmatched junction bases numbered 8, after V lost 6 bases and J lost 5 bases.

This chain links TRBV19 with TRBJ2-1; 9 bases line up with TRBD1. Source material: PBMCs. This TCR came from a male donor in good health and CMV-seropositive. CDR3 sequence: CASRWGTGLDNEQFF. As DNA, the CDR3 is TGTGCCAGTAGATGGGGGACAGGGTTGGACAATGAGCAGTTCTTC.